This is a list of T cell receptor beta chains from one sample in a study of tissue T cells after allogeneic stem cell transplantation. Using immunoSEQ multiplex PCR, the repertoire was profiled, and TCRdb retains in-frame clones only, with some absent. The repertoire includes some 43,000 clones, around 90% of them detected once, and approximately 3.8% sits in the top ten. The material sequenced was blood, taken before transplantation. These receptors were obtained from a woman between 40 and 69 years old who later had graft-versus-host disease after an allogeneic stem cell transplant. The CDR3 runs from the conserved cysteine through the conserved F or W. A D gene is named only where the DNA matches it firmly. Some rows mark clone size as missing; the rest say once, few, many or name a class of expanded clone.

J: TRBJ2-7
D: NA
size: NA
V: TRBV5-5
DNA: TGTGCCAGCAGCTTGGGCCGCAGGGTCGAGCAGTACTTC
CDR3: CASSLGRRVEQYF

J: TRBJ1-4
D: NA
size: once
V: TRBV30
DNA: TGTGCCTGGGGGGCCGGGACAAAAGAAAAACTGTTTTTT
CDR3: CAWGAGTKEKLFF

J: TRBJ2-7
D: TRBD2
size: once
V: TRBV6-6
DNA: TGTGCCAGCAGTCGCCGAGCCGGACTAGCGGGACTCTCCTACGAGCAGTACTTC
CDR3: CASSRRAGLAGLSYEQYF

J: TRBJ1-2
D: NA
size: NA
V: TRBV27
DNA: TGTGCCAGCAGTTTACAGGGGACTCCGTATGGCTACACCTTC
CDR3: CASSLQGTPYGYTF

J: TRBJ2-3
D: NA
size: NA
V: TRBV7-2
DNA: TGTGCCAGCAGTTCCGGACTCGTCACAGATACGCAGTATTTT
CDR3: CASSSGLVTDTQYF

J: TRBJ1-1
D: NA
size: NA
V: TRBV28
DNA: TGTGCCACGCACAGATTCAAGGCTTTCTTT
CDR3: CATHRFKAFF

J: TRBJ2-5
D: NA
size: NA
V: TRBV6-2/TRBV6-3
DNA: TGTGCCAGCAGTTACCATTCCCAGGGAAGTCGAGAGACCCAGTACTTC
CDR3: CASSYHSQGSRETQYF

J: TRBJ2-3
D: TRBD2
size: NA
V: TRBV2
DNA: TGTGCCACGGCGGGAGAGAGCACAGATACGCAGTATTTT
CDR3: CATAGESTDTQYF

J: TRBJ1-2
D: NA
size: NA
V: TRBV28
DNA: TGTGCCAGCAGCTTCCGCCCCAGCCGTAACGGCTACACCTTC
CDR3: CASSFRPSRNGYTF

J: TRBJ1-1
D: TRBD1
size: NA
V: TRBV18
DNA: TGTGCCAGCTCACGACAGGGGGCGAACACTGAAGCTTTCTTT
CDR3: CASSRQGANTEAFF

J: TRBJ2-1
D: NA
size: once
V: TRBV7-8
DNA: TGTGCCAGCAGTGGGGGTGACAATGAGCAGTTCTTC
CDR3: CASSGGDNEQFF

J: TRBJ2-3
D: NA
size: NA
V: TRBV29-1
DNA: TGCAGCGTAAAACTAAACACAGATACGCAGTATTTT
CDR3: CSVKLNTDTQYF

J: TRBJ2-5
D: TRBD1
size: NA
V: TRBV18
DNA: TGTGCCAGCTCACCGCAACAGGGGGCTTGGGAGACCCAGTACTTC
CDR3: CASSPQQGAWETQYF

J: TRBJ2-3
D: NA
size: NA
V: TRBV3-1/TRBV3-2
DNA: TGTGCCAGCAGCCAGCAGGTTCAAGATACGCAGTATTTT
CDR3: CASSQQVQDTQYF

J: TRBJ2-2
D: TRBD1
size: NA
V: TRBV28
DNA: TGTGCCAGTACCCTTCTAGGGACAGTCGCCGGGGAGCTGTTTTTT
CDR3: CASTLLGTVAGELFF

J: TRBJ1-5
D: NA
size: NA
V: TRBV4-1
DNA: TGCGCCAGCAGCCAAGATCAATCTTCAGGGACCTATCAGCCCCAGCATTTT
CDR3: CASSQDQSSGTYQPQHF

J: TRBJ2-5
D: NA
size: NA
V: TRBV7-2
DNA: TGTGCCAGCAGCCTTCAACCTGGGAGAGAGACCCAGTACTTC
CDR3: CASSLQPGRETQYF

J: TRBJ1-1
D: NA
size: NA
V: TRBV5-5
DNA: TGTGCCAGCAGCTTACAGGGAATGAACACTGAAGCTTTCTTT
CDR3: CASSLQGMNTEAFF

J: TRBJ2-5
D: NA
size: NA
V: TRBV29-1
DNA: TGCAGCGTTGTGGGGGGCGGAGAGACCCAGTACTTC
CDR3: CSVVGGGETQYF

J: TRBJ1-3
D: NA
size: once
V: TRBV6-2/TRBV6-3
DNA: TGTGCCAGCAGTTACTGGGGCCGGTACTCTGGAAACACCATATATTTT
CDR3: CASSYWGRYSGNTIYF

J: TRBJ2-1
D: NA
size: NA
V: TRBV5-1
DNA: TGCGCCAGCAGCTTGGATACACGCGGTGGTGAGCAGTTCTTC
CDR3: CASSLDTRGGEQFF

J: TRBJ1-1
D: NA
size: NA
V: TRBV2
DNA: TGTGCCAGCAGTACGGACATCGTGAACACTGAAGCTTTCTTT
CDR3: CASSTDIVNTEAFF

J: TRBJ2-7
D: TRBD2
size: NA
V: TRBV3-1/TRBV3-2
DNA: TGTGCCAGCAGCCAATTCCCAGGGGGGACTAGCGCTTCCTACGAGCAGTACTTC
CDR3: CASSQFPGGTSASYEQYF

J: TRBJ2-7
D: TRBD2
size: NA
V: TRBV7-2
DNA: TGTGCCAGCAGCTTAGCGCGCTTGCGCGGGAGGCCCGACGAGCAGTACTTC
CDR3: CASSLARLRGRPDEQYF

J: TRBJ2-2
D: NA
size: NA
V: TRBV18
DNA: TGTGCCAGCTCGCCATTCCCCGGGGAGCTGTTTTTT
CDR3: CASSPFPGELFF

J: TRBJ1-2
D: NA
size: once
V: TRBV4-1
DNA: TGCGCCAGCAGCCAAGATCTTCAGACTAACTATGGCTACACCTTC
CDR3: CASSQDLQTNYGYTF

J: TRBJ2-7
D: NA
size: NA
V: TRBV5-4
DNA: TGTGCCAGCAGCTTTAGCTCCTACGAGCAGTACTTC
CDR3: CASSFSSYEQYF

J: TRBJ1-1
D: NA
size: NA
V: TRBV19
DNA: TGTGCCAGTATGGGCGTTATTGCTGAAGCTTTCTTT
CDR3: CASMGVIAEAFF

J: TRBJ2-1
D: NA
size: NA
V: TRBV5-6
DNA: TGTGCCAGAGCGGTGGTGCAGTTCTTC
CDR3: CARAVVQFF

J: TRBJ1-2
D: NA
size: NA
V: TRBV12-3/TRBV12-4
DNA: TGTGCCAGCAGTTTTCCCGGGGCGGGGGGCTACACCTTC
CDR3: CASSFPGAGGYTF

J: TRBJ1-1
D: NA
size: NA
V: TRBV5-1
DNA: TGCGCCAGCAGCTTGATAACAGGGAGCGCTGAAGCTTTCTTT
CDR3: CASSLITGSAEAFF

J: TRBJ2-3
D: NA
size: NA
V: TRBV6-5
DNA: TGTGCCAGCAGTTACTATGCTAGTTCAGATACGCAGTATTTT
CDR3: CASSYYASSDTQYF

J: TRBJ2-2
D: NA
size: NA
V: TRBV27
DNA: TGTGCCAGCAGTTTTCGCGAATTCCCGACCGGGGAGCTGTTTTTT
CDR3: CASSFREFPTGELFF

J: TRBJ2-7
D: TRBD2
size: NA
V: TRBV25-1
DNA: TGTGCCAGCAGTGATGGGGTTTCTTTAGCGGGAGCCTACGAGCAGTACTTC
CDR3: CASSDGVSLAGAYEQYF

J: TRBJ1-1
D: NA
size: NA
V: TRBV4-1
DNA: TGCGCCAGCCGGGCGGCAGGGGCGACTGAAGCTTTCTTT
CDR3: CASRAAGATEAFF

J: TRBJ2-3
D: TRBD1
size: NA
V: TRBV4-1
DNA: TGCGCCAGCAGCCCCCGGGACAGGGGACCAGATACGCAGTATTTT
CDR3: CASSPRDRGPDTQYF

J: TRBJ2-1
D: NA
size: NA
V: TRBV4-3
DNA: TGCGCCAGCAGCCAAAGATTGTACAATGAGCAGTTCTTC
CDR3: CASSQRLYNEQFF

J: TRBJ2-3
D: NA
size: NA
V: TRBV27
DNA: TGTGCCAGCCTCCCCCGGGGGCGCACAGATACGCAGTATTTT
CDR3: CASLPRGRTDTQYF

J: TRBJ1-1
D: TRBD1
size: NA
V: TRBV6-5
DNA: TGTGCCAGCACTGGACAGGGGAACACTGAAGCTTTCTTT
CDR3: CASTGQGNTEAFF

J: TRBJ2-1
D: TRBD2
size: NA
V: TRBV4-3
DNA: TGCGCCAGCAGCAAAACTAGCGGAGACTACAATGAGCAGTTCTTC
CDR3: CASSKTSGDYNEQFF

J: TRBJ1-2
D: NA
size: NA
V: TRBV3-1/TRBV3-2
DNA: TGTGCCAGCAGCCAACAATACGGCTACACCTTC
CDR3: CASSQQYGYTF

J: TRBJ2-1
D: TRBD1
size: NA
V: TRBV19
DNA: TGTGCCAGTAGTACAACGGGACAGGGCGTAAATGAGCAGTTCTTC
CDR3: CASSTTGQGVNEQFF

J: TRBJ1-1
D: NA
size: NA
V: TRBV27
DNA: TGTGCCAGCAGGCCTTGGGGGGGGCGCGGGGACACTGAAGCTTTCTTT
CDR3: CASRPWGGRGDTEAFF

J: TRBJ1-2
D: NA
size: NA
V: TRBV10-3
DNA: TGTGCCATCAGTGAGTCGACGACGGCCTACACCTTC
CDR3: CAISESTTAYTF

J: TRBJ1-5
D: NA
size: NA
V: TRBV28
DNA: TGTGCCAGCAGTCCGGGTTCAGGGAATCAGCCCCAGCATTTT
CDR3: CASSPGSGNQPQHF

J: TRBJ1-4
D: NA
size: NA
V: TRBV28
DNA: TGTGCCAGCAGTTCCCCTCCGGGTAATGAAAAACTGTTTTTT
CDR3: CASSSPPGNEKLFF

J: TRBJ1-4
D: TRBD1
size: NA
V: TRBV6-5
DNA: TGTGCCAGCAGTCCGGGACAGCTTAATGAAAAACTGTTTTTT
CDR3: CASSPGQLNEKLFF

J: TRBJ2-1
D: TRBD1
size: NA
V: TRBV5-1
DNA: TGCGCCAGCAGCTTGGGGACAGGGACCTACAATGAGCAGTTCTTC
CDR3: CASSLGTGTYNEQFF

J: TRBJ2-5
D: NA
size: NA
V: TRBV6-5
DNA: TGTGCCACCGGCGGCGTCCAAGAGACCCAGTACTTC
CDR3: CATGGVQETQYF

J: TRBJ2-3
D: TRBD1
size: NA
V: TRBV18
DNA: TGTGCCAGCGCAGGACAGGGGGCCAGCACAGATACGCAGTATTTT
CDR3: CASAGQGASTDTQYF

J: TRBJ1-3
D: NA
size: NA
V: TRBV18
DNA: TGTGCCAGCTCACCACGAGAGGTTCAGAGCTCTGGAAACACCATATATTTT
CDR3: CASSPREVQSSGNTIYF

J: TRBJ1-1
D: TRBD1
size: NA
V: TRBV15
DNA: TGTGCCACCAGCAGTGACAGGGGGAATACTGAAGCTTTCTTT
CDR3: CATSSDRGNTEAFF

J: TRBJ2-1
D: TRBD2
size: NA
V: TRBV4-2
DNA: TGTGCCAGCAGCCAAGAGTGGGGAGGGACCTTAAATGAGCAGTTCTTC
CDR3: CASSQEWGGTLNEQFF